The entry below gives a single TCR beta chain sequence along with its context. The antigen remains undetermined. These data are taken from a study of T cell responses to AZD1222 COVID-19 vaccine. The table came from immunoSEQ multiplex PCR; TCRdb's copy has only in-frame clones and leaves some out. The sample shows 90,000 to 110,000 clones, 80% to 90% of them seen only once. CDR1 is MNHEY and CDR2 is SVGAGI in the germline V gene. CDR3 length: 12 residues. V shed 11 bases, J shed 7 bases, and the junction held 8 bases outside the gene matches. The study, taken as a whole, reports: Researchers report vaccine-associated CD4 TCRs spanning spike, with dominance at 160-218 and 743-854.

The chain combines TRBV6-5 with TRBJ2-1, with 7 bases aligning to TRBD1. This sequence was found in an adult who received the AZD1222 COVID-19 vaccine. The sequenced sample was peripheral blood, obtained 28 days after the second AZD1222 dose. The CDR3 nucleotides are TGTGCCGCTCGGACAGGTCTTAATGAGCAGTTCTTC. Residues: CAARTGLNEQFF.